A selection of T cell receptor beta chains follows, all from one sample in a study of T cell responses to AZD1222 COVID-19 vaccine. Clones were sequenced by immunoSEQ multiplex PCR, and TCRdb holds only the in-frame ones, with some missing. In the table there are around 200,000 clones, approximately 92% of which are singletons. The specimen was peripheral blood, collected 28 days after the second dose of the MenACWY control vaccine. Receptors originate from an adult who received the MenACWY meningococcal vaccine as a control. Both conserved end residues are part of each CDR3. The D gene is left open where the match is weak. Clone size is given for some rows only: seen once, a few or many times, or a class if the clone is expanded.

CDR3nt,CDR3aa,j_gene,abundance,v_gene,d_gene
TGTGCCAGCAGTTTATATAAGGGGCGGACTGAAGCTTTCTTT,CASSLYKGRTEAFF,TRBJ1-1,.,TRBV28,.
TGTGCCAGTAAGAAGGCCCCGGCGGGGACCTGGGGGGAGCAGTTCTTC,CASKKAPAGTWGEQFF,TRBJ2-1,.,TRBV19,.
TGTGCCAGCTCGAACCTGGGGCTACCCAATGAGCAGTTCTTC,CASSNLGLPNEQFF,TRBJ2-1,.,TRBV18,.
TGTGCCAGCAGCCAATTGATTCAGGGGTCCACTGAAGCTTTCTTT,CASSQLIQGSTEAFF,TRBJ1-1,.,TRBV16,.
TGTGCCAGCAGTGACTTAAGAGGGGTACCATATGGCTACACCTTC,CASSDLRGVPYGYTF,TRBJ1-2,.,TRBV6-4,.
TGTGCCAGCAGTTTGGGCGGGAGTGGACAGCCCCAGCATTTT,CASSLGGSGQPQHF,TRBJ1-5,once,TRBV28,.
TGTGCCAGCAGCGTATCCGGGACAGAAAATTCACCCCTCCACTTT,CASSVSGTENSPLHF,TRBJ1-6,.,TRBV7-8,TRBD1
TGTGCCAGCAGCGGGACGGTGAACACTGAAGCTTTCTTT,CASSGTVNTEAFF,TRBJ1-1,once,TRBV2,.
TGTGCCAGCAGCGTAGACAGGTGGGGAAACACTGAAGCTTTCTTT,CASSVDRWGNTEAFF,TRBJ1-1,once,TRBV5-5,.
TGTGCCTGGAGCCCAGGCTCCTATAATTCACCCCTCCACTTT,CAWSPGSYNSPLHF,TRBJ1-6,.,TRBV30,.
TGTGCCAGCAGTTACTCGTCTCGATCGACAGCTGAAGCTTTCTTT,CASSYSSRSTAEAFF,TRBJ1-1,.,TRBV6-5,.
TGTGCCAGCAGTTTATTACGGGGGGGCCTAGGCGATGAGCAGTTCTTC,CASSLLRGGLGDEQFF,TRBJ2-1,.,TRBV28,TRBD2
TGCGCCAGCAGCTTCGCAACAGGGGGCTCCTACGAGCAGTACTTC,CASSFATGGSYEQYF,TRBJ2-7,.,TRBV5-1,TRBD1
TGTGCCAGCAGCCCCTGGGCGAACACTGAAGCTTTCTTT,CASSPWANTEAFF,TRBJ1-1,.,TRBV4-2,.
TGTGCCAGCAGCATTATCGCCAGGGGGGCCTACGAGCAGTACTTC,CASSIIARGAYEQYF,TRBJ2-7,.,TRBV2,.
TGTGCCAGCAGCCACAAGCCGCTCCAGTCCTACAATGAGCAGTTCTTC,CASSHKPLQSYNEQFF,TRBJ2-1,.,TRBV5-4,.
TGCGCCAGCAGCCAAGGTTGGGGAGGAGACACTGAAGCTTTCTTT,CASSQGWGGDTEAFF,TRBJ1-1,.,TRBV4-1,.
TGTGCCAGCAGTTACCTGCCCAGCTCCTATAATTCACCCCTCCACTTT,CASSYLPSSYNSPLHF,TRBJ1-6,.,TRBV6-5,.
TGCGCCAGCAGCTTGCACGGGGGCACTGAAGCTTTCTTT,CASSLHGGTEAFF,TRBJ1-1,.,TRBV5-1,.
TGCGCCAGCAGCCAATCTATAGCGGGGGTCTCCTACGAGCAGTACTTC,CASSQSIAGVSYEQYF,TRBJ2-7,.,TRBV4-3,TRBD2
TGCGCCAGCAGCTTGGACGGCGACAATCAGCCCCAGCATTTT,CASSLDGDNQPQHF,TRBJ1-5,.,TRBV5-1,.
TGTGCTAGTGGATGGAACACTGAAGCTTTCTTT,CASGWNTEAFF,TRBJ1-1,.,TRBV12-5,.
TGTGCCAGCAGCTTATCGAGGAATGAAAAACTGTTTTTT,CASSLSRNEKLFF,TRBJ1-4,.,TRBV7-8,.
TGTGCCAGCAGTGAACAAGCTAGCGGGGCCAAGCACTTC,CASSEQASGAKHF,TRBJ2-7,.,TRBV6-1,TRBD2
TGTGCCAGCTCACCGAGCAGGCTCCAAGCTGGAAACACCATATATTTT,CASSPSRLQAGNTIYF,TRBJ1-3,.,TRBV18,.
TGTGCCAGCAATCCGGGACCCACGGGCATTCAGTACTTC,CASNPGPTGIQYF,TRBJ2-4,.,TRBV6-5,.
TGCAGCGCACCTGGCGCAGTTGGCTACACCTTC,CSAPGAVGYTF,TRBJ1-2,.,TRBV29-1,.
TGCGCCAGCAGACGGGGACAGGGGGATAATTCACCCCTCCACTTT,CASRRGQGDNSPLHF,TRBJ1-6,.,TRBV5-1,TRBD1
TGCGCCAGCAGCACAATGACAGGGCGAGTTGACAATGAGCAGTTCTTC,CASSTMTGRVDNEQFF,TRBJ2-1,.,TRBV5-1,TRBD1
TGTGCCAGCAGCCCCCCGGCACAAGAGACCCAGTACTTC,CASSPPAQETQYF,TRBJ2-5,.,TRBV7-2,.
TGTGCCAGCAGCGCTTACACTGCGGGACCAGCTAGGGGAGTGTTCTTC,CASSAYTAGPARGVFF,TRBJ2-1,once,TRBV9,.
TGTGCCAGCAGCCACCGGGACACAGATGAAAAACTGTTTTTT,CASSHRDTDEKLFF,TRBJ1-4,.,TRBV5-4,.
TGTGCCAGTAGTATCGGTCTCAGTTATAGCAATCAGCCCCAGCATTTT,CASSIGLSYSNQPQHF,TRBJ1-5,.,TRBV19,.
TGTGCCACCAGCAGAGATCATGGGACAGGGCGCGAGCAGTACTTC,CATSRDHGTGREQYF,TRBJ2-7,.,TRBV15,TRBD1
TGTGCCAGCAGGAGAGGGGTGGCTAATGAAAAACTGTTTTTT,CASRRGVANEKLFF,TRBJ1-4,few,TRBV2,.
TGTGCCAGCAGCCGCCGGGCGGTGAACACCGGGGAGCTGTTTTTT,CASSRRAVNTGELFF,TRBJ2-2,.,TRBV11-2,.
TGTGCCAGCAGCTTAAGCCTTTTGAACACCGGGGAGCTGTTTTTT,CASSLSLLNTGELFF,TRBJ2-2,.,TRBV7-3,.
TGTGCCAGCAGCTTATTAGGCGGGGGGGCGTCCGAGCAGTACTTC,CASSLLGGGASEQYF,TRBJ2-7,.,TRBV7-2,TRBD2
TGCGCCAGCTCTAGCGGGGGGGACAGCACAGATACGCAGTATTTT,CASSSGGDSTDTQYF,TRBJ2-3,.,TRBV5-1,TRBD2
TGTGCCAGCAGCACCACAGGGGAAAATTCACCCCTCCACTTT,CASSTTGENSPLHF,TRBJ1-6,.,TRBV9,TRBD1